The rows below give T cell receptor beta chains drawn from one sample of a study of cytomegalovirus exposure and HLA in healthy donors. Some clones are missing from TCRdb's copy, which holds only in-frame ones; the method was immunoSEQ multiplex PCR. The repertoire includes about 72,000 clones, more than 80% of them detected once, and roughly 6.8% sits in the top ten. The material sequenced was PBMCs. These receptors all come from a human donor in good health. Both conserved end residues are part of each CDR3. The D gene is left open where the match is weak. Some rows have no size entry. The others give once, few or many, or a class for an expanded clone.

v_call	j_call	clone_size	d_call	cdr3_nt	cdr3_aa
TRBV30	TRBJ1-2	-	-	TGTGCTTGGAGTCCCGGACACTACTATGGCTACACCTTC	CAWSPGHYYGYTF
TRBV28	TRBJ2-2	few	-	TGTGCCAGCAGTCCCGGGGGGCGCGTGGCCGGGGAGCTGTTTTTT	CASSPGGRVAGELFF
TRBV6-1	TRBJ2-7	-	-	TGTGCCAGCAGGCCCCCCTACCCCTACGAGCAGTACTTC	CASRPPYPYEQYF
TRBV19	TRBJ1-6	once	-	TGTGCCAGTAGACCCGCTATGAATTCACCCCTCCACTTT	CASRPAMNSPLHF
TRBV12-5	TRBJ2-2	-	TRBD2	TGTGCTAGTGGTTTTCGACGACTAGCGGGGGGAATCGGGGAGCTGCTTTTT	CASGFRRLAGGIGELLF
TRBV6-9	TRBJ1-2	-	-	TGTGCCAGCAGTTATGACAGATTTTATGGCTACACCTTC	CASSYDRFYGYTF
TRBV6-5	TRBJ2-5	-	-	TGTGCCGGGCATGGAGGGGAAGAGACCCAGTACTTC	CAGHGGEETQYF
TRBV6-5	TRBJ1-1	-	-	TGTGCCAGCAGGGGGCCGCGACAGACGAACACTGAAGCTTTCTTT	CASRGPRQTNTEAFF
TRBV7-3	TRBJ2-2	-	TRBD2	TGTGCCAGCAGCAGTAGCGGGGCTAACACCGGGGAGCTGTTTTTT	CASSSSGANTGELFF
TRBV25-1	TRBJ2-1	-	-	TGTGCCAGCAGTGGCCGGGGGTCCTACAATGAGCAGTTCTTC	CASSGRGSYNEQFF